The 18 T cell receptor beta chains given below trace back to one sample, sequenced in a study of blood T cell repertoires in COVID-19. This table comes from immunoSEQ multiplex PCR, and its TCRdb copy is limited to in-frame clones, with some not included. The table shows some 490,000 clones, with roughly nine tenths occurring only once. Sequencing was carried out using PBMCs or T cells enriched from blood (not recorded which). Receptors were obtained from a woman aged 60-75 years who had recovered from COVID-19.

The V and J genes are TRBV3-1 (or the pseudogene TRBV3-2) and TRBJ2-2, with D possibly TRBD2 on 7 matching bases. V was clipped by 4 bases and J by 7 bases, with 19 bases between them. The CDR3 sequence is 16 residues long. The germline gives CDR1 LGHDT, CDR2 YNNKEL (reference sequence). The CDR3 coding sequence is TGTGCCAGCAGCCGGGCGGACAGCGGGGTTAACGGGGAGCTGTTTTTT. It encodes CASSRADSGVNGELFF.

V is TRBV2 and J is TRBJ2-7, with TRBD1 as a possible D gene (5 bases). The V and J ends lost 4 bases and 0 bases respectively, with 16 bases between them. CDR3 length equals 16 residues. CDR1 is SNHLY and CDR2 is FYNNEI in the germline V gene. The CDR3 region has the DNA TGTGCCAGCAGTGGGCAGTTGACAGATTACTCCTACGAGCAGTACGTC. Amino acids: CASSGQLTDYSYEQYV.

The chain links TRBV5-4 to TRBJ2-3; D might be TRBD2 (5 bases). V was clipped by 0 bases and J by 11 bases, with 19 bases between them. The CDR3 extends over 15 amino acids. Germline-derived CDR1 and CDR2 are SGHNT and YYREEE (reference sequence). CDR3 DNA: TGTGCCAGCAGCTTGGAAAACCCCGGAGATGGAGGGCAGTATTTT. Protein sequence: CASSLENPGDGGQYF.

The CDR3 loop is CASSVAPSGVSGANVLTF. As DNA, the CDR3 is TGTGCCAGCAGCGTAGCACCCTCGGGGGTCTCTGGGGCCAACGTCCTGACTTTC. The chain couples TRBV9 to TRBJ2-6; weak D call: TRBD2 (6 bases). This CDR3 region has 18 residues. Germline values: CDR1 SGDLS, CDR2 YYNGEE. V was clipped by 0 bases and J by 0 bases, with 13 bases between them.

Of note for this clone: Distinct nucleotide sequences in the sample also encode this CDR3. The chain combines TRBV6-2 or TRBV6-3 with TRBJ2-6, with a possible D match to TRBD2 (6 bases). The V gene's germline CDR1 is MNHEY and CDR2 SVGEGT. The V end lost 4 bases, the J end lost 1 base, and 8 bases lay between the germline ends. CDR3 length: 15 amino acids. The CDR3 DNA follows: TGTGCCAGCAGTTCCGGGGGATCTGGGGCCAACGTCCTGACTTTC. Translating gives CASSSGGSGANVLTF.

The V gene is TRBV11-2, the J gene TRBJ2-2; D is possibly TRBD2 (7 bases). CDR3 length: 19 amino acids. Germline V gives CDR1 SGHAT, CDR2 FQNNGV. Trimming pared 5 bases from V and 6 bases from J, leaving 28 bases between. The CDR3 DNA is TGTGCCAGCAGCCGGGGGGCTGGCCGAATAGGGCCCCTCGCCGGGGAGCTGTTTTTT. Protein product: CASSRGAGRIGPLAGELFF.

J is TRBJ2-3 and V is TRBV24-1; the match to TRBD1 covers 11 bases. Germline assignment: CDR1 KGHDR and CDR2 SFDVKD. The CDR3 contains 16 residues. V lost 0 bases and J lost 4; bases outside the gene matches: 2. CDR3 bases: TGTGCCACCAGTGATTTGGGGACAGGGGGAGCAGATACGCAGTATTTT. Its translation: CATSDLGTGGADTQYF.

The CDR3 here is CASSSRGLNTGELFF. The CDR3 coding sequence is TGTGCCAGCAGTTCCAGGGGGTTAAACACCGGGGAGCTGTTTTTT. The chain uses TRBV27 and TRBJ2-2; 7 nucleotides align to TRBD1. The germline CDR1 and CDR2 sequences are MNHEY and SMNVEV (reference sequence). The CDR3 spans 15 residues. The ends lost 4 bases at V and 2 bases at J; junction bases unmatched: 4.

The chain employs TRBV5-4 and TRBJ1-1; no definite D call. V lost 0 bases and J 1 base, leaving 7 bases between the germline ends. There are 14 residues in the CDR3. Germline V gene lookup returns CDR1 SGHNT and CDR2 YYREEE (reference sequence). The CDR3 DNA is TGTGCCAGCAGCTTGGGAGGCACGAACACTGAAGCTTTCTTT. It translates to CASSLGGTNTEAFF.

The chain employs TRBV6-1 and TRBJ2-1, with a weak D call TRBD1 (6 bases). Germline V gene data show CDR1 as MNHNS and CDR2 as SASEGT. V lost 4 bases to trimming and J lost 6 bases, with 13 bases between them. The CDR3 has 14 residues. The CDR3: CASSVWGLGNEQFF. For the CDR3, the DNA is TGTGCCAGCAGTGTTTGGGGGCTGGGCAATGAGCAGTTCTTC.

The chain is built from TRBV28 and TRBJ2-7, with D possibly being TRBD1 (6 bases). CDR3 length equals 13 residues. In germline, CDR1 is MDHEN, CDR2 SYDVKM. Trimming removed 2 bases from V and 4 bases from J, with 9 bases in between. CDR3 region: CASSLTTGYEQYV. The CDR3 DNA reads as TGTGCCAGCAGTTTAACGACAGGATACGAGCAGTACGTC.

The J gene is TRBJ1-4, the V gene TRBV6-6; TRBD1 matches at 8 bases. The V gene end was trimmed by 5 bases and the J gene end by 5 bases; junction bases not matched to a gene: 4. The CDR3 runs to 14 residues. CDR1 is MNHNY and CDR2 is SVGAGI in the germline V gene (reference sequence). CDR3 in amino acids: CASSPRTGNEKLFF. For the CDR3, the DNA is TGTGCCAGCAGTCCGAGGACAGGGAATGAAAAACTGTTTTTT.

The chain joins TRBV7-2 to TRBJ2-1; 7 bases line up with TRBD2. The germline gives CDR1 SGHTA, CDR2 FQGNSA. Unmatched junction bases numbered 3, after V lost 4 bases and J lost 0 bases. CDR3 length: 15 residues. The CDR3 here is CASSSSSGSYNEQFF. The CDR3 DNA reads as TGTGCCAGCAGCTCATCTAGCGGCTCCTACAATGAGCAGTTCTTC.

The rearrangement joins TRBV19 to TRBJ1-5; TRBD1 matches 8 bases. After removal of 6 bases from V and 5 bases from J, the junction contained 6 bases not matched to a gene. This CDR3 contains 14 residues. Per germline, CDR1 LNHDA and CDR2 SQIVND (reference sequence). DNA for the CDR3: TGTGCCAGTAGGGGGACAGGCCTTCATCAGCCCCAGCATTTT. Translation gives CASRGTGLHQPQHF.

The chain employs TRBV3-1 (or the pseudogene TRBV3-2) and TRBJ2-3; D possibly corresponds to TRBD1 (6 bases). V was shortened by 4 bases and J by 0 bases, with 17 bases between the two germline ends. The germline V gene has CDR1 LGHDT and CDR2 YNNKEL (reference sequence). CDR3 size: 17 residues. The CDR3 DNA sequence: TGTGCCAGCAGCCCTACCGGACAGAAACCTAGCACAGATACGCAGTATTTT. Translated: CASSPTGQKPSTDTQYF.

This clone occurred once. Other DNA sequences in the same sample also yield this CDR3. The J gene is TRBJ1-6, the V gene TRBV19; 8 nucleotides match TRBD1. The V gene end was trimmed by 8 bases and the J gene end by 0 bases; junction bases not matched to a gene: 3. CDR3 length equals 15 residues. Germline V gene lookup returns CDR1 LNHDA and CDR2 SQIVND (reference sequence). The CDR3 bases are TGTGCCAGTCGGACAGGGAGCTCCTATAATTCACCCCTCCACTTT. Its translation: CASRTGSSYNSPLHF.

J is TRBJ1-2 and V is TRBV5-1, with D perhaps matching TRBD1 (6 bases). Germline assignment: CDR1 SGHRS and CDR2 YFSETQ. Deletions cut 0 bases from V and 3 bases from J, with 12 bases between. This CDR3 is 15 amino acids long. The CDR3 sequence is CASSLDRGGDYGYTF. Here the CDR3 DNA reads TGCGCCAGCAGCTTGGACCGGGGGGGCGACTATGGCTACACCTTC.

The V gene is TRBV10-3, the J gene TRBJ2-3, with 9 bases fitting TRBD1. The germline gives CDR1 ENHRY, CDR2 SYGVKD. The trim removed 5 bases at V and 2 bases at J, leaving 8 bases unmatched. CDR3 size: 16 residues. CDR3 sequence (DNA): TGTGCCATCAGTTTACAGGGGGCGCCGGTCACAGATACGCAGTATTTT. It yields the protein CAISLQGAPVTDTQYF.